This TCR beta chain was retrieved from a study of post-analysis software for immune sequencing data. Points from the study as a whole: When compared against controls, multiple sclerosis patients showed significantly lower normalized Chao1 diversity. TRBV5-6, TRBV5-1 and TRBV20-1 belonged to a set of roughly five TRBV segments that were more frequent in patients than controls.

The TCR beta cDNA libraries carried unique molecular identifiers. TCRdb used MiXCR to reprocess the PCR reads, holding one entry per CDR3 protein. The table has roughly 400,000 distinct CDR3 sequences, roughly 38% seen once. CDR1 is ENHRY, CDR2 SYGVKD, per germline. V dropped 6 bases and J dropped 8 bases, with 22 bases sitting between them. This CDR3 has 15 amino acids. Details on this clonotype: What it binds is unknown.

The specimen was blood. The source is a girl aged 2 to 10 with multiple sclerosis. The J gene is TRBJ1-2, the V gene TRBV10-3; maybe TRBD1 (6 bases). The CDR3 protein is CAISQGIGQTGGYTF. CDR3 DNA sequence: TGTGCCATCAGCCAGGGGATCGGACAGACGGGCGGCTACACCTTC.